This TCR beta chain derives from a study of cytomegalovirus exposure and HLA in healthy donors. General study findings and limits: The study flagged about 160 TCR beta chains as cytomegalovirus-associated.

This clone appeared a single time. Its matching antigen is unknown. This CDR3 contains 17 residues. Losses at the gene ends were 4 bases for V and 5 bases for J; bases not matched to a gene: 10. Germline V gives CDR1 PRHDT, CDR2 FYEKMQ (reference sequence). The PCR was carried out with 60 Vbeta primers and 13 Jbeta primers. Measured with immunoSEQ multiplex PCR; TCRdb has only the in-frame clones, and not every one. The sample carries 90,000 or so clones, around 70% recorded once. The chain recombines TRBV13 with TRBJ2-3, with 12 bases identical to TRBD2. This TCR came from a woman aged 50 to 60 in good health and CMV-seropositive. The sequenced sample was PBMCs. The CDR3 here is CASSSTRLAGAGDTQYF. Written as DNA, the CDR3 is TGTGCCAGCAGCTCTACTCGACTAGCGGGAGCTGGAGATACGCAGTATTTT.